The sequence of this T cell receptor beta chain was determined in a study of shared clonotypes between healthy human individuals. CD8 cells classed as naive were CD45RO-negative and positively selected for CCR7, excluding terminally differentiated effector memory CD45RA+ cells. Some clones are missing from TCRdb's copy, which holds only in-frame ones; the method was immunoSEQ multiplex PCR. Of approximately 1.9 million clones in the sample, roughly 93% were seen once. Broader study findings: What rarefaction showed was incomplete sorted-subset sequencing despite large depth.

A note on this clone: The antigen is undetermined.

Deletions cut 4 bases from V and 5 bases from J, with 14 bases between. The CDR3 loop spans 15 amino acids. CDR1 and CDR2 from the germline V gene are MNHEY and SVGAGI. This clonotype was obtained from a young man in good health. Some clones in this sample may be carry-over from other donors' samples. The chain couples TRBV6-5 to TRBJ1-4; D call uncertain. The sample taken for sequencing was naive CD8+ T cells from PBMCs. CDR3 DNA sequence: TGTGCCAGCAGTTCGCATGCATGGGCAAATGAAAAACTGTTTTTT. It encodes CASSSHAWANEKLFF.